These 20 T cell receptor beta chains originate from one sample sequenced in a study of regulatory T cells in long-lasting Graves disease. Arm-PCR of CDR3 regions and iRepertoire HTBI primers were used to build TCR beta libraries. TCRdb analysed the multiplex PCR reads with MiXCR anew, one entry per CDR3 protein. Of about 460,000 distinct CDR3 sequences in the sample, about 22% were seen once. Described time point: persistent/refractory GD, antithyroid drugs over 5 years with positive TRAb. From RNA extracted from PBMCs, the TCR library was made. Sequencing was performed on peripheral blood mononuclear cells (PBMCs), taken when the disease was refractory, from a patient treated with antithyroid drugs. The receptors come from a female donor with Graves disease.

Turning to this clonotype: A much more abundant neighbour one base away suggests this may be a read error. The CDR3 nucleotides are TGTGCCAGCAGATCCAGTGGGGACTACACTGAAGCTTTCTTT. Its translation: CASRSSGDYTEAFF. This chain uses TRBV28 with TRBJ1-1; perhaps TRBD1 as D (5 bases). Germline loops: CDR1 MDHEN, CDR2 SYDVKM. The CDR3 is 14 residues long. V gave up 6 bases and J gave up 3 bases, with 14 bases separating them.

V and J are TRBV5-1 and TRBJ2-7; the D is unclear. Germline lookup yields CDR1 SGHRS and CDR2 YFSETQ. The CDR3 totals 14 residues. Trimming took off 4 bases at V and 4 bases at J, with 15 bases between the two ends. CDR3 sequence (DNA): TGCGCCAGCAGCGGGATGGGGTTTGGATACGAGCAGTACTTC. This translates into CASSGMGFGYEQYF.

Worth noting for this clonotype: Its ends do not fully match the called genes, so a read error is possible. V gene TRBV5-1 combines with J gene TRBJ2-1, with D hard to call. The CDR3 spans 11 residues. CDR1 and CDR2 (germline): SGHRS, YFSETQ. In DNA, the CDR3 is TGCGCCAGCAGCTTGGCTCACAACCTCCACTTC. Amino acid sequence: CASSLAHNLHF.

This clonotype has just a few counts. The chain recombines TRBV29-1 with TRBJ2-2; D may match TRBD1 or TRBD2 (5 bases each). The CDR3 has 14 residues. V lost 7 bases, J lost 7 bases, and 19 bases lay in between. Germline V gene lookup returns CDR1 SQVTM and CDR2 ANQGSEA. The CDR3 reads CSGGIDLQGGELFF. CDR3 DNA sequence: TGCAGCGGAGGGATCGACCTTCAGGGCGGGGAGCTGTTTTTT.

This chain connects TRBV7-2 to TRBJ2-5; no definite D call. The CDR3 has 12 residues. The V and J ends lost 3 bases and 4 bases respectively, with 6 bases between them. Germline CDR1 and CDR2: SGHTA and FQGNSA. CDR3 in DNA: TGTGCCAGCAGCTTGAGACCAGAGACCCAGTACTTC. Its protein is CASSLRPETQYF. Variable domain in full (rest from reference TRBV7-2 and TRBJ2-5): GAGVSQSPSNKVTEKGKDVELRCDPISGHTALYWYRQSLGQGLEFLIYFQGNSAPDKSGLPSDRFSAERTGGSVSTLTIQRTQQEDSAVYLCASSLRPETQYFGPGTRLLVL.

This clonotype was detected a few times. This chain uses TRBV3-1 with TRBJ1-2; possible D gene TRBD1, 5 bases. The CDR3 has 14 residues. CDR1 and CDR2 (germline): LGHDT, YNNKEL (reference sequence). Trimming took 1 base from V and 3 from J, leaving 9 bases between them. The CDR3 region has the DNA TGTGCCAGCAGCCAAGCTCCGGGGGACTATGGCTACACCTTC. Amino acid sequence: CASSQAPGDYGYTF.

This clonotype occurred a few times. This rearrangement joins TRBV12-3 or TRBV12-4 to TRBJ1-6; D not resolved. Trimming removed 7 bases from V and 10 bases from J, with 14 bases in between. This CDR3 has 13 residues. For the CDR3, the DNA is TGTGCCAGCACGCCTGGGATATACTCACCCCTCCACTTT. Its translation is CASTPGIYSPLHF.

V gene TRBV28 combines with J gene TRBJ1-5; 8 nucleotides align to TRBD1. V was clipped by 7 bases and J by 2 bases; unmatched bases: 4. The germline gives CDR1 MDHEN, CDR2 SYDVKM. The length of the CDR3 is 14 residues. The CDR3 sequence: CASTLGQGNQPQHF. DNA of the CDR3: TGTGCCAGCACCCTGGGACAGGGCAATCAGCCCCAGCATTTT.

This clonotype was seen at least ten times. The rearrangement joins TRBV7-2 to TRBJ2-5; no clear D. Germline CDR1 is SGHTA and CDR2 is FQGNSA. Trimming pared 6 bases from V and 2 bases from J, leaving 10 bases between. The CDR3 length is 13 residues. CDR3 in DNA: TGTGCCAGCAGTCAGAGCTTACAAGAGACCCAGTACTTC. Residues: CASSQSLQETQYF.

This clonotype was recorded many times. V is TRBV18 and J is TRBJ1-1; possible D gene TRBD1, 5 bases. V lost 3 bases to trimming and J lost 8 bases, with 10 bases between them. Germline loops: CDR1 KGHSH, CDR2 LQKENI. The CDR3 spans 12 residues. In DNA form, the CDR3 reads TGTGCCAGCTCACCTGGGAGGGGAGAAGCTTTCTTT. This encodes CASSPGRGEAFF.

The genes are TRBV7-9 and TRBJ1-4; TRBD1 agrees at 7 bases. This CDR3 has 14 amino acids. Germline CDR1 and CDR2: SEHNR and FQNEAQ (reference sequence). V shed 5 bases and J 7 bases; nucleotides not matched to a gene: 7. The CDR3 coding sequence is TGTGCCAGCAGCAACCCAGGGGGGGTTGAAAAACTGTTTTTT. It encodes CASSNPGGVEKLFF.

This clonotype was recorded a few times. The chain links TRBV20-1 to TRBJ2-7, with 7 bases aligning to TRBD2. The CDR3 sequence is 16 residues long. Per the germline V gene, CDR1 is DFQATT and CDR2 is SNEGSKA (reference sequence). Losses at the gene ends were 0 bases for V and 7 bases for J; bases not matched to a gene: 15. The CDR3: CSAREDPSGFPGEQYF. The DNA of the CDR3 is TGCAGTGCTAGAGAGGACCCTAGCGGCTTCCCGGGTGAGCAGTACTTC.

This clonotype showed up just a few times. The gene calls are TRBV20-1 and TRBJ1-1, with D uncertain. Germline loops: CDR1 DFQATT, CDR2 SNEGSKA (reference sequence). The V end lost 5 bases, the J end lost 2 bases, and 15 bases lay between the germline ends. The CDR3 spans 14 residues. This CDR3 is CSAWAGGQNTEAFF. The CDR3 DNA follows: TGCAGTGCTTGGGCGGGAGGTCAAAACACTGAAGCTTTCTTT.

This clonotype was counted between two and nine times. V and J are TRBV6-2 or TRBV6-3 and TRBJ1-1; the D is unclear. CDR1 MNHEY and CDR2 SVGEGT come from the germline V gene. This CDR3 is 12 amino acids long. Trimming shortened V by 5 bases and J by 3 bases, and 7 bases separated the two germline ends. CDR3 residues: CASSVYYTEAFF. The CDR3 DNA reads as TGTGCCAGCAGTGTTTACTACACTGAAGCTTTCTTT.

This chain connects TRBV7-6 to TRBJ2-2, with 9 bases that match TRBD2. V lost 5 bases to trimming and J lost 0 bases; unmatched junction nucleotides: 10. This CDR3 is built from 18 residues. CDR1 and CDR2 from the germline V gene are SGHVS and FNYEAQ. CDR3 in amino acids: CASSPSSGTFSNTGELFF. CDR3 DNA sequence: TGTGCCAGCAGCCCTTCTAGCGGGACCTTTTCGAACACCGGGGAGCTGTTTTTT.

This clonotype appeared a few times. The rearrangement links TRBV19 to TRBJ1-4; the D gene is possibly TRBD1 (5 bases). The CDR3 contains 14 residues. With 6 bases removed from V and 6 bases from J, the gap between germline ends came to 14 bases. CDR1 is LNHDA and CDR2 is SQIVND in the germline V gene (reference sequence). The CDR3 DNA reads TGTGCCAGTAGGCCGGGACCGGAGGATGAAAAACTGTTTTTT. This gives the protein CASRPGPEDEKLFF. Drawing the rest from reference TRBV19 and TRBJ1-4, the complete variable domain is DGGITQSPKYLFRKEGQNVTLSCEQNLNHDAMYWYRQDPGQGLRLIYYSQIVNDFQKGDIAEGYSVSREKKESFPLTVTSAQKNPTAFYLCASRPGPEDEKLFFGSGTQLSVL.

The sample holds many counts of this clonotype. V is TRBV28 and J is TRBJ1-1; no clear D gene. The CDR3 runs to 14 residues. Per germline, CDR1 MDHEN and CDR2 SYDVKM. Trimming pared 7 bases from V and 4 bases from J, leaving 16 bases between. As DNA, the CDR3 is TGTGCCAGCACTTCCCTCCCGCGGGGCACTGAAGCTTTCTTT. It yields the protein CASTSLPRGTEAFF.

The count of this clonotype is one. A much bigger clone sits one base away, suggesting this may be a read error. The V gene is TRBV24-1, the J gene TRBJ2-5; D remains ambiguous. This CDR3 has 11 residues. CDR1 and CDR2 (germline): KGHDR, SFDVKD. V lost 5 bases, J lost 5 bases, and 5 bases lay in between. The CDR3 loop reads CATSAEETQYF. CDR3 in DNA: TGTGCCACCAGTGCGGAGGAGACCCAGTACTTC.

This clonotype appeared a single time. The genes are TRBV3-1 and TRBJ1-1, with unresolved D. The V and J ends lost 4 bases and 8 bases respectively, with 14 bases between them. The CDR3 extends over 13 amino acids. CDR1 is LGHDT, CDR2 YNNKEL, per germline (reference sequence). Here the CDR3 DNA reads TGTGCCAGCAGCCCCTCCGGTGGGGTAGAAGCTTTCTTT. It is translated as CASSPSGGVEAFF.

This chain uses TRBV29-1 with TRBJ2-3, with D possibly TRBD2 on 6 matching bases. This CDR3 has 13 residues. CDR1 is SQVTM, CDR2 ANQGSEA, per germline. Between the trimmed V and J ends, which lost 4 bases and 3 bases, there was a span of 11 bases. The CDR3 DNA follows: TGCAGCGTTGTGGCGGCGGGGACAGATACGCAGTATTTT. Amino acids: CSVVAAGTDTQYF.